This T cell receptor beta chain was obtained from a study of early T cells in non-severe SARS-CoV-2 infection. As part of library construction, unique molecular identifiers were attached to individual cDNA molecules. Via MiXCR, TCRdb re-called the 5' RACE reads, giving one row per CDR3 protein. The sample carries more than 55,000 distinct CDR3 sequences, approximately 13% recorded once. The V gene end was trimmed by 4 bases and the J gene end by 0 bases; junction bases not matched to a gene: 6. Germline V CDR1 and CDR2: SGDLS, YYNGEE. The CDR3 contains 15 residues. This clonotype was seen a few times.

V and J are TRBV9 and TRBJ1-1; 7 bases are shared with TRBD1. This sequence originates from an adult who was a healthcare worker with PCR-confirmed SARS-CoV-2 infection or an uninfected control (not recorded which). This material consisted of whole blood, taken at baseline. Here the CDR3 reads CASSPGQKMNTEAFF. CDR3 DNA sequence: TGTGCCAGCAGCCCGGGACAGAAAATGAACACTGAAGCTTTCTTT.